The 21 T cell receptor beta chains below come from one sample, sequenced in a study of human T cells and chemical hapten exposure. MiXCR was run by TCRdb on the RACE reads, yielding one entry per CDR3 protein. The sample lists under 450,000 distinct CDR3 sequences, more than 4.5% occurring once. The time point is: patch test 1, 2 weeks after DPC sensitization. Treatment described: therapeutic diphenylcyclopropenone sensitization with weekly scalp DPC. The starting material was whole blood, obtained in connection with sensitization to the hapten diphenylcyclopropenone (DPC). These receptors came from a woman aged 45-60 years with alopecia areata. Some clones in this sample may be carry-over from other donors' samples.

This clonotype was counted between two and nine times. The CDR3 region is CASLPGDSGANVLTF. The CDR3 DNA follows: TGTGCCAGCCTTCCGGGTGACTCTGGGGCCAACGTCCTGACTTTC. This chain connects TRBV2 to TRBJ2-6; D is ambiguous. Trimming cost V 8 bases and J 0 bases, with 11 bases left between them. The CDR3 is 15 amino acids. Germline V gene data show CDR1 as SNHLY and CDR2 as FYNNEI. The full variable domain, with the rest looked up from reference TRBV2 and TRBJ2-6, is EPEVTQTPSHQVTQMGQEVILRCVPISNHLYFYWYRQILGQKVEFLVSFYNNEISEKSEIFDDQFSVERPDGSNFTLKIRSTKLEDSAMYFCASLPGDSGANVLTFGAGSRLTVL.

Ten or more counts support this clonotype. V usage is TRBV5-6 and J usage is TRBJ2-7, with 9 bases identical to TRBD2. Losses at the gene ends were 4 bases for V and 1 base for J; bases not matched to a gene: 3. The CDR3 extends over 14 amino acids. The germline gives CDR1 SGHDT, CDR2 YYEEEE. CDR3: CASSVAGESYEQYF. The DNA for the CDR3 is TGTGCCAGCAGCGTAGCGGGGGAGTCCTACGAGCAGTACTTC.

V gene TRBV3-1 combines with J gene TRBJ1-1, with TRBD1 identical over 9 bases. Germline lookup yields CDR1 LGHDT and CDR2 YNNKEL (reference sequence). V was pared by 0 bases and J by 8 bases, with 4 bases of the junction left unmatched. The CDR3 sequence is 14 residues long. The CDR3 loop is CASSQDAGQGEAFF. Here the CDR3 DNA reads TGTGCCAGCAGCCAAGATGCAGGACAGGGGGAAGCTTTCTTT.

This clonotype was observed a few times. J is TRBJ2-1 and V is TRBV7-2, with TRBD2 identical over 7 bases. With V trimmed by 5 bases and J by 4 bases, 8 bases remained unmatched. The germline V gene has CDR1 SGHTA and CDR2 FQGNSA. This CDR3 is built from 15 residues. This CDR3 reads CASSLEASGYNEQFF. CDR3 bases: TGTGCCAGCAGCCTCGAGGCTAGCGGATACAATGAGCAGTTCTTC.

V is TRBV5-1 and J is TRBJ2-1, with a possible D match to TRBD1 (5 bases). The germline V gene has CDR1 SGHRS and CDR2 YFSETQ. CDR3 length: 15 residues. Trimming cost V 0 bases and J 4 bases, with 11 bases left between them. CDR3 sequence (DNA): TGCGCCAGCAGCTTGGAAGGGGCTGAGTACAATGAGCAGTTCTTC. It codes for CASSLEGAEYNEQFF.

This chain joins TRBV20-1 and TRBJ1-1; D is unresolved. The germline gives CDR1 DFQATT, CDR2 SNEGSKA (reference sequence). The V end was cut by 6 bases, the J end by 3 bases, with 8 bases between. CDR3 size: 11 residues. Here the CDR3 DNA reads TGCAGTGCCGGACCGTACACTGAAGCTTTCTTT. The encoded protein is CSAGPYTEAFF.

This rearrangement joins TRBV10-1 to TRBJ2-7, with 13 bases lining up with TRBD2. CDR3 length equals 15 residues. V shed 6 bases and J 0 bases; nucleotides not matched to a gene: 2. Germline loops: CDR1 WNHNN, CDR2 SYGVQD (reference sequence). The CDR3 spells CASRGLAGPSYEQYF. The CDR3 DNA sequence: TGCGCCAGCAGGGGACTAGCGGGACCCTCCTACGAGCAGTACTTC.

The chain joins TRBV27 to TRBJ2-3, with a weak D call TRBD1 (6 bases). V lost 2 bases and J lost 10, with 13 bases in between. Germline CDR1 reads MNHEY; CDR2 reads SMNVEV (reference sequence). This CDR3 has 13 amino acids. CDR3 sequence: CASSLPRGDSQYF. The CDR3 bases are TGTGCCAGCAGTTTACCCAGGGGCGACTCGCAGTATTTT.

This clonotype was counted a few times. In DNA form, the CDR3 reads TGCAGCGTTAATGGGCTTATCGGCTACACCTTC. Translation gives CSVNGLIGYTF. The chain combines TRBV29-1 with TRBJ1-2; unclear D gene. Germline V gene data show CDR1 as SQVTM and CDR2 as ANQGSEA. Trimming shortened V by 5 bases and J by 8 bases, and 12 bases separated the two germline ends. The CDR3 is 11 amino acids.

This clonotype has a handful of counts. The chain employs TRBV30 and TRBJ1-1; D possibly corresponds to TRBD1 (6 bases). Per the germline V gene, CDR1 is GTSNPN and CDR2 is SVGIG (reference sequence). The CDR3 is made up of 13 amino acids. V was pared by 5 bases and J by 1 base, with 11 bases between. The DNA of the CDR3 is TGTGCCTGGGACGAACAGGGGAACACTGAAGCTTTCTTT. Its translation is CAWDEQGNTEAFF.

This clonotype was counted at least ten times. CDR3 sequence reads: CASRVPTSGVGEQFF. CDR3 coding DNA: TGTGCCAGCAGGGTACCGACTAGCGGGGTTGGTGAGCAGTTCTTC. This chain uses TRBV6-5 with TRBJ2-1, with 11 bases aligning to TRBD2. The germline V gene has CDR1 MNHEY and CDR2 SVGAGI. The ends lost 6 bases at V and 9 bases at J; junction bases unmatched: 10. CDR3 size: 15 residues.

Many counts were recorded for this clonotype. Relative to the germline gene, one junction end is altered; a read error may explain this. This sequence joins TRBV20-1 and TRBJ1-1; no clear D. CDR1 is DFQATT, CDR2 SNEGSKA, per germline (reference sequence). The CDR3 runs 11 residues. In DNA, the CDR3 is TGCAGTGCTGTGGTGAACTCTGAAGCTTTCTTT. Its translation: CSAVVNSEAFF.

This clonotype has at least ten counts. The chain couples TRBV20-1 to TRBJ2-1; 7 nucleotides agree with TRBD1. CDR3 length: 16 residues. Germline assignment: CDR1 DFQATT and CDR2 SNEGSKA (reference sequence). After removal of 2 bases from V and 1 base from J, the junction contained 8 bases not matched to a gene. CDR3 DNA: TGCAGTGCTAGACATAGACAGGGCCGATCCTACAATGAGCAGTTCTTC. Residues: CSARHRQGRSYNEQFF.

This clonotype has a handful of counts. This chain connects TRBV20-1 to TRBJ2-5; TRBD2 might be the D (5 bases). Trimming cost V 7 bases and J 5 bases, with 23 bases left between them. Germline V gene lookup returns CDR1 DFQATT and CDR2 SNEGSKA (reference sequence). This CDR3 region has 15 residues. The CDR3 DNA follows: TGCAGTGTTGAGAGGGCTACCGGCACCGGGGAGACCCAGTACTTC. Translation gives CSVERATGTGETQYF.

The V gene is TRBV11-2, the J gene TRBJ2-3, with 9 bases aligning to TRBD1. V lost 8 bases and J lost 5; bases outside the gene matches: 8. This CDR3 comprises 14 residues. Germline-derived CDR1 and CDR2 are SGHAT and FQNNGV. CDR3 protein: CASFRGTGLDTQYF. CDR3 DNA: TGTGCCAGCTTCCGGGGGACAGGGTTAGATACGCAGTATTTT. The variable domain in full, completed from reference TRBV11-2 and TRBJ2-3, reads EAGVAQSPRYKIIEKRQSVAFWCNPISGHATLYWYQQILGQGPKLLIQFQNNGVVDDSQLPKDRFSAERLKGVDSTLKIQPAKLEDSAVYLCASFRGTGLDTQYFGPGTRLTVL.

V and J are TRBV20-1 and TRBJ1-3; 7 bases are a match to TRBD1. Germline CDR1 reads DFQATT; CDR2 reads SNEGSKA (reference sequence). There are 15 residues in the CDR3. Germline trimming cut 0 bases from V and 2 bases from J; bases unmatched to any gene: 4. This CDR3 reads CSARDDRAPGNTIYF. For the CDR3, the DNA is TGCAGTGCTAGAGATGACAGGGCCCCTGGAAACACCATATATTTT.

The chain uses TRBV12-3 or TRBV12-4 and TRBJ1-6; D gene ambiguous. CDR3 length: 14 amino acids. Trimming shortened V by 5 bases and J by 10 bases, and 15 bases separated the two germline ends. The CDR3 nucleotides read TGTGCCAGCAGTCTCCAGGACGTGGGGTCACCCCTCCACTTT. It yields the protein CASSLQDVGSPLHF.

This clonotype came up many times. The genes are TRBV29-1 and TRBJ2-3; D could derive from TRBD1 or TRBD2 (5 bases each). The CDR3 contains 15 residues. CDR1 is SQVTM, CDR2 ANQGSEA, per germline. V was shortened by 1 base and J by 3 bases, with 14 bases between the two germline ends. The CDR3 region is CSVEGGVLGTDTQYF. Here the CDR3 DNA reads TGCAGCGTTGAAGGAGGGGTGTTGGGGACAGATACGCAGTATTTT.

This clonotype has a handful of counts. V and J are TRBV20-1 and TRBJ2-7; D gene ambiguous. Trimming pared 6 bases from V and 2 bases from J, leaving 8 bases between. Germline V CDR1 and CDR2: DFQATT, SNEGSKA (reference sequence). The CDR3 runs to 11 residues. CDR3 DNA sequence: TGCAGTGCCCCCTACACCTACGAGCAGTACTTC. Protein: CSAPYTYEQYF.

The rearrangement uses TRBV7-8 and TRBJ2-7, with 7 bases fitting TRBD1. Germline assignment: CDR1 SGHVS and CDR2 FQNEAQ. The length of the CDR3 is 16 residues. V lost 5 bases, J lost 5 bases, and 15 bases stayed unmatched. In nucleotides, the CDR3 is TGTGCCAGCAGCCCTCGGACAGGACATTCCCCTCACGAGCAGTACTTC. It encodes CASSPRTGHSPHEQYF.

In DNA, the CDR3 is TGTGCCAGCAGGGACAGGACCGAAAGCAATCAGCCCCAGCATTTT. Protein product: CASRDRTESNQPQHF. This sequence joins TRBV6-1 and TRBJ1-5; TRBD1 agrees at 7 bases. The CDR3 has 15 residues. The V gene's germline CDR1 is MNHNS and CDR2 SASEGT. Trimming cost V 6 bases and J 1 base; bases outside gene matches: 6.